These 21 T cell receptor beta chains originate from one sample sequenced in a study of T cell repertoires in ileal Crohn's disease. The assay was immunoSEQ multiplex PCR, and TCRdb's table has in-frame clones only and misses some. The sample lists about 8,400 clones, 80% occurring once. Sequencing was performed on ileal tissue. All receptors come from an adult with Crohn's disease.

The chain carries TRBV18 and TRBJ1-1, with D possibly TRBD1 on 5 matching bases. Trimming removed 4 bases from V and 0 bases from J, with 6 bases in between. The germline V gene encodes CDR1 KGHSH and CDR2 LQKENI. The CDR3 contains 13 residues. In nucleotides, the CDR3 is TGTGCCAGCTCACAGGGACTGAACACTGAAGCTTTCTTT. Its translation is CASSQGLNTEAFF.

This rearrangement joins TRBV7-2 to TRBJ1-1; perhaps TRBD1 as D (6 bases). Deletions cut 1 base from V and 0 bases from J, with 12 bases between. This CDR3 is 16 amino acids long. CDR1 SGHTA and CDR2 FQGNSA come from the germline V gene. The CDR3 is CASSLDFGQLNTEAFF. The CDR3 DNA follows: TGTGCCAGCAGCTTAGACTTTGGACAGCTGAACACTGAAGCTTTCTTT. Full variable domain (rest looked up from reference TRBV7-2 and TRBJ1-1): GAGVSQSPSNKVTEKGKDVELRCDPISGHTALYWYRQSLGQGLEFLIYFQGNSAPDKSGLPSDRFSAERTGGSVSTLTIQRTQQEDSAVYLCASSLDFGQLNTEAFFGQGTRLTVV.

The rearrangement links TRBV29-1 to TRBJ2-1, with 13 nucleotides matching TRBD2. CDR1 SQVTM and CDR2 ANQGSEA come from the germline V gene. This CDR3 spans 15 amino acids. J was trimmed by 8 bases and V by 1 base; bases with no gene match: 5. This chain's CDR3 is CSVEGTSGRVDEQFF. For the CDR3, the DNA is TGCAGCGTTGAAGGCACTAGCGGGAGGGTCGATGAGCAGTTCTTC.

The V and J genes are TRBV29-1 and TRBJ2-5; a possible D gene is TRBD1 (5 bases). CDR3 length: 15 amino acids. Per germline, CDR1 SQVTM and CDR2 ANQGSEA. Trimming removed 0 bases at V and 0 bases at J, with 11 bases between. CDR3 sequence (DNA): TGCAGCGTTGAAGATGGGGCTTCGTACCAAGAGACCCAGTACTTC. This translates into CSVEDGASYQETQYF.

V usage is TRBV29-1 and J usage is TRBJ1-3, with D uncertain. Between the trimmed V and J ends, which lost 6 bases and 1 base, there was a span of 4 bases. The length of the CDR3 is 11 residues. Per germline, CDR1 SQVTM and CDR2 ANQGSEA. DNA of the CDR3: TGCAGCGTCCTTTCTGGAAACACCATATATTTT. Protein product: CSVLSGNTIYF.

A note on this clone: Since the CDR3 does not end with the conserved phenylalanine or tryptophan, this likely comes from a read error. This sequence joins TRBV30 and TRBJ1-2, with unresolved D. The CDR3 contains 17 residues. Germline CDR1 is GTSNPN and CDR2 is SVGIG (reference sequence). The germline V and J ends were trimmed by 0 bases and 6 bases, with 23 bases remaining between them. Written as DNA, the CDR3 is TGTGCCTGGAGTGTAATGGTGTCGTTGGCAGCGAGGAATGGCTACACCCTC. Its translation is CAWSVMVSLAARNGYTL.

The rearrangement uses TRBV11-3 and TRBJ2-7; the D is unclear. CDR1 and CDR2 from the germline V gene are SGHNT and YENEEA. The CDR3 is 14 residues long. Between the trimmed V and J ends, which lost 0 bases and 4 bases, there was a span of 10 bases. CDR3 residues: CASSLDTGAYEQYF. Written as DNA, the CDR3 is TGTGCCAGCAGCTTAGACACTGGTGCTTACGAGCAGTACTTC.

V and J are TRBV14 and TRBJ1-2; weak D call: TRBD1 (6 bases). Trimming took off 4 bases at V and 6 bases at J, with 21 bases between the two ends. The CDR3 sequence is 16 residues long. The germline V gene encodes CDR1 SGHDN and CDR2 FVKESK. The CDR3 is CASSLNPRGIKDGYTF. CDR3 in DNA: TGTGCCAGCAGCCTAAACCCCAGGGGAATCAAGGATGGCTACACCTTC.

The chain carries TRBV7-9 and TRBJ2-5, with D tentatively TRBD2 (5 bases). Germline CDR1 SEHNR, CDR2 FQNEAQ (reference sequence). The CDR3 runs to 13 residues. V dropped 0 bases and J dropped 4 bases, with 6 bases sitting between them. CDR3 in DNA: TGTGCCAGCAGCTTAGCGGGAGCAGAGACCCAGTACTTC. This encodes CASSLAGAETQYF.

The chain links TRBV11-3 to TRBJ2-7; D might be TRBD2 (5 bases). Trimming removed 0 bases at V and 7 bases at J, with 13 bases between. The CDR3 runs 14 residues. Germline V gene data show CDR1 as SGHNT and CDR2 as YENEEA. The CDR3 sequence: CASSLDVVEREQYF. As DNA, the CDR3 is TGTGCCAGCAGCTTAGATGTCGTCGAGCGGGAGCAGTACTTC.

The chain's CDR3 is CASSIRGGPGQETQYF. The CDR3 DNA reads TGTGCCAGTAGTATACGGGGGGGCCCCGGCCAGGAGACCCAGTACTTC. The chain employs TRBV19 and TRBJ2-5; 8 bases map to TRBD2. Germline V lookup: CDR1 LNHDA, CDR2 SQIVND (reference sequence). Trimming at V came to 2 bases and at J to 5 bases, leaving 10 bases not matched to a gene. This CDR3 contains 16 residues.

This clone was counted a single time. The chain has TRBV30 and TRBJ2-1, with 14 bases fitting TRBD2. With V trimmed by 7 bases and J by 10 bases, 9 bases remained unmatched. The CDR3 runs 14 residues. Germline V gene sequence: CDR1 GTSNPN, CDR2 SVGIG (reference sequence). The CDR3 nucleotides read TGTGCCTTCGGGACTAGCGGGAGTAAGGCCGAGCAGTTCTTC. This gives the protein CAFGTSGSKAEQFF.

The chain uses TRBV6-1 and TRBJ2-5; 10 nucleotides match TRBD2. V shed 2 bases and J 5 bases; nucleotides not matched to a gene: 14. The CDR3 has 18 amino acids. Germline-derived CDR1 and CDR2 are MNHNS and SASEGT. The CDR3 DNA reads TGTGCCAGCAGTGAAAGGAGCGGGGGGACTAGCGCTTGGGAGACCCAGTACTTC. The encoded protein is CASSERSGGTSAWETQYF.

The chain uses TRBV19 and TRBJ2-3, with TRBD2 matching 8 bases. There are 15 residues in the CDR3. Germline V CDR1 and CDR2: LNHDA, SQIVND (reference sequence). The trim removed 6 bases at V and 6 bases at J, leaving 11 bases unmatched. The CDR3 here is CASRAGLGPGDTQYF. The CDR3 DNA reads as TGTGCCAGTAGAGCGGGACTAGGCCCGGGGGATACGCAGTATTTT.

The rearrangement joins TRBV18 to TRBJ1-4; D perhaps matches TRBD1 (5 bases). The CDR3 contains 13 residues. Between the trimmed V and J ends, which lost 3 bases and 8 bases, there was a span of 10 bases. CDR1 is KGHSH and CDR2 is LQKENI in the germline V gene. The CDR3 sequence is CASSPEQDEKLFF. In nucleotides, the CDR3 is TGTGCCAGCTCACCGGAACAGGACGAAAAACTGTTTTTT.

The CDR3 sequence: CASSRGQGNQPQHF. CDR3 sequence (DNA): TGTGCCAGCTCGCGCGGACAGGGAAATCAGCCCCAGCATTTT. This chain links TRBV18 with TRBJ1-5, with TRBD1 matching over 8 bases. CDR3 length: 14 amino acids. Germline CDR1 and CDR2: KGHSH and LQKENI. V gave up 6 bases and J gave up 4 bases; unmatched junction bases: 5.

V is TRBV5-1 and J is TRBJ2-1; 8 bases match TRBD2. V lost 5 bases and J lost 3; bases outside the gene matches: 13. The CDR3 loop spans 17 amino acids. Germline CDR1 SGHRS, CDR2 YFSETQ. CDR3 loop: CASRFVSGAWGYNEQFF. In DNA, the CDR3 is TGCGCCAGCAGATTCGTTAGCGGGGCTTGGGGCTACAATGAGCAGTTCTTC.

The V call is TRBV30, the J call TRBJ2-1; 11 bases agree with TRBD2. Germline V gives CDR1 GTSNPN, CDR2 SVGIG (reference sequence). CDR3 length equals 15 residues. V gave up 7 bases and J gave up 9 bases; unmatched junction bases: 14. CDR3 amino acids: CALQGLAGGRSEQFF. Here the CDR3 DNA reads TGTGCCTTACAGGGCCTAGCGGGAGGTCGTAGTGAGCAGTTCTTC. Complete variable domain (other parts from reference TRBV30 and TRBJ2-1): SQTIHQWPATLVQPVGSPLSLECTVEGTSNPNLYWYRQAAGRGLQLLFYSVGIGQISSEVPQNLSASRPQDRQFILSSKKLLLSDSGFYLCALQGLAGGRSEQFFGPGTRLTVL.

V and J are TRBV27 and TRBJ2-4; TRBD1 agrees at 7 bases. The germline V gene encodes CDR1 MNHEY and CDR2 SMNVEV (reference sequence). This CDR3 region has 16 residues. V lost 3 bases to trimming and J lost 3 bases; unmatched junction nucleotides: 8. The CDR3 sequence: CASSFRVGTVKNIQYF. In DNA form, the CDR3 reads TGTGCCAGCAGTTTTCGGGTTGGGACAGTCAAAAACATTCAGTACTTC.

V is TRBV5-1 and J is TRBJ1-5, with 11 bases aligning to TRBD1. J lost 4 bases, V lost 0 bases, and 3 bases had no gene match. This CDR3 is built from 16 residues. Germline CDR1 and CDR2: SGHRS and YFSETQ. This CDR3 is CASSLAGTGGNQPQHF. For the CDR3, the DNA is TGCGCCAGCAGCTTGGCGGGGACAGGGGGAAATCAGCCCCAGCATTTT.

The V gene is TRBV28, the J gene TRBJ2-1; 9 nucleotides agree with TRBD2. CDR1 and CDR2 (germline): MDHEN, SYDVKM. With 8 bases clipped from V and 1 base from J, the junction kept 6 bases outside the gene matches. This CDR3 is 15 amino acids long. CDR3 sequence reads: CASSSAGGSYNEQFF. CDR3 coding DNA: TGTGCCAGCTCGTCCGCGGGAGGGTCCTACAATGAGCAGTTCTTC.